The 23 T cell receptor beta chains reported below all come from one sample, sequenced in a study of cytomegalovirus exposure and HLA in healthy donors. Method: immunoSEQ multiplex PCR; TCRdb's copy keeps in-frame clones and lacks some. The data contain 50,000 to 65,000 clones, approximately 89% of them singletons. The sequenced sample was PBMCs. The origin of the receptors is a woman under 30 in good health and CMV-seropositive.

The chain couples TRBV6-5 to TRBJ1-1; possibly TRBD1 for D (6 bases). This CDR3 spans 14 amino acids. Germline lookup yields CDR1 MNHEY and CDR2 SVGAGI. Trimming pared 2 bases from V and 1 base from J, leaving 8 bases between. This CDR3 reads CASSYSRGNTEAFF. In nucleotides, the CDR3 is TGTGCCAGCAGTTACAGCAGGGGGAACACTGAAGCTTTCTTT.

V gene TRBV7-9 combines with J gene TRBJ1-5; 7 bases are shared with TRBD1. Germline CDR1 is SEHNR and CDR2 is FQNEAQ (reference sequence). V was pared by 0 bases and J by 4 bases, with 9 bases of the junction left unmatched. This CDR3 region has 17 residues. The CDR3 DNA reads TGTGCCAGCAGCTTAGCGTTGGAGGCACAGGGGAATCAGCCCCAGCATTTT. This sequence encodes CASSLALEAQGNQPQHF.

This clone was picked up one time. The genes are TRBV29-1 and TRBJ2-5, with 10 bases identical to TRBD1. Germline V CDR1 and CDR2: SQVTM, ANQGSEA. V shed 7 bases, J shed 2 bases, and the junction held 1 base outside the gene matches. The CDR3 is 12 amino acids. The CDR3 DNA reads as TGCAGCGGACAGGGGGCTCAAGAGACCCAGTACTTC. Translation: CSGQGAQETQYF.

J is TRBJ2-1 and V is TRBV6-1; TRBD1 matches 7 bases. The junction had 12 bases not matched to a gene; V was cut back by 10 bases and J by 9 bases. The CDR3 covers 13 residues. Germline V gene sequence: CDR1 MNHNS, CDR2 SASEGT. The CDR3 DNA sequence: TGTGCCACCAGACAGGGTAGACTGAGTGAGCAGTTCTTC. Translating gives CATRQGRLSEQFF.

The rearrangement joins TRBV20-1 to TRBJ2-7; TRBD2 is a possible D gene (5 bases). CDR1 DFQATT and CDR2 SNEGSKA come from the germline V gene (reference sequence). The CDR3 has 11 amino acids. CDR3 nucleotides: TGCAGCTTAGGACTCTGGGGCGAGCAGTACTTC. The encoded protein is CSLGLWGEQYF.

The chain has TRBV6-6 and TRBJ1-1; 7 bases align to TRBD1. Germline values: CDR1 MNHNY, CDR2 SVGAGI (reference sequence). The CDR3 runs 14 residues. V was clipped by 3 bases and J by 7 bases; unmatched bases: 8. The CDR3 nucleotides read TGTGCCAGCAGTTATTTACAGGGGATGGTTGAAGCTTTCTTT. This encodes CASSYLQGMVEAFF.

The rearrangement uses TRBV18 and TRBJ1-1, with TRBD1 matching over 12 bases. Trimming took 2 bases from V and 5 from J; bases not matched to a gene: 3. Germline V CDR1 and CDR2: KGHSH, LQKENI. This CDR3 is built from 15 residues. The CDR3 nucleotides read TGTGCCAGCTCACCAGGGACAGGGGGCTTAACTGAAGCTTTCTTT. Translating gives CASSPGTGGLTEAFF.

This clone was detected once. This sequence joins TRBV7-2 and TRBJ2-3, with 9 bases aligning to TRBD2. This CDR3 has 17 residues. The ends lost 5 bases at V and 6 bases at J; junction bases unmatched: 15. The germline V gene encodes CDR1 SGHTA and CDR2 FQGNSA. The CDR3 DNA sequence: TGTGCCAGCAGCCTGAGTCTAGCGGGATCCGGAAGTGATACGCAGTATTTT. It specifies CASSLSLAGSGSDTQYF.

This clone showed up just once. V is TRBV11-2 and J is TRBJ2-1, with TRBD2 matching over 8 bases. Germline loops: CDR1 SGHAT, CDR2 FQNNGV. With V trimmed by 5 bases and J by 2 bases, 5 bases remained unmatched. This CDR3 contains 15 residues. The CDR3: CASSGGRGAYNEQFF. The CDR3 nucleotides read TGTGCCAGCAGCGGAGGGCGGGGGGCCTACAATGAGCAGTTCTTC.

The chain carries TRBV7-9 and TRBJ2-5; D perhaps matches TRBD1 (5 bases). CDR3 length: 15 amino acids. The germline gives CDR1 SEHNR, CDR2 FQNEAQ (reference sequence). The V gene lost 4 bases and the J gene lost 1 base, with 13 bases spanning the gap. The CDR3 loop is CASSSRQPFQETQYF. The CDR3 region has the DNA TGTGCCAGCAGCTCACGACAGCCATTCCAAGAGACCCAGTACTTC.

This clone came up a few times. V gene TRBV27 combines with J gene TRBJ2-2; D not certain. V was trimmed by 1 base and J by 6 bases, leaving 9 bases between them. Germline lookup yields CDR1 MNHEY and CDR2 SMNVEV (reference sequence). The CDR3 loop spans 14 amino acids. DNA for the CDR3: TGTGCCAGCAGTTTATTATCTAGAGCCGGGGAGCTGTTTTTT. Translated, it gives CASSLLSRAGELFF.

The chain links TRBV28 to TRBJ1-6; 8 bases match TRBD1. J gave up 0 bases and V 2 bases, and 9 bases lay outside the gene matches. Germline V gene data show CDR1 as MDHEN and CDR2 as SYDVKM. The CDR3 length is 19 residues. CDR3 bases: TGTGCCAGCAGTTTAACCGGGACAGGAATCAGCTCCTATAATTCACCCCTCCACTTT. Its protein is CASSLTGTGISSYNSPLHF.

CDR3 sequence: CAWRGEGVNTEAFF. The CDR3 region has the DNA TGTGCCTGGAGAGGCGAGGGAGTGAACACTGAAGCTTTCTTT. The rearrangement uses TRBV30 and TRBJ1-1; D is uncertain. CDR1 is GTSNPN, CDR2 SVGIG, per germline (reference sequence). The CDR3 runs to 14 residues. With 3 bases removed from V and 0 bases from J, the gap between germline ends came to 11 bases.

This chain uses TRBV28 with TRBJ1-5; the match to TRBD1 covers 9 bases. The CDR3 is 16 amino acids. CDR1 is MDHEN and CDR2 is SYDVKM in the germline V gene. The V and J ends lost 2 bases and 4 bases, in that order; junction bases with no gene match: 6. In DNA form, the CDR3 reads TGTGCCAGCAGTTTAGGGACAGGGAGGAGAAATCAGCCCCAGCATTTT. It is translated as CASSLGTGRRNQPQHF.

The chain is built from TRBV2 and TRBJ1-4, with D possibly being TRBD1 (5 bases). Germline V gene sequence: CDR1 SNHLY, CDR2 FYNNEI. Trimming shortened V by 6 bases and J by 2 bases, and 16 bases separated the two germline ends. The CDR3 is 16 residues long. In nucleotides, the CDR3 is TGTGCCAGCAGGTATTCAGGGATTGCCACTAATGAAAAACTGTTTTTT. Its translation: CASRYSGIATNEKLFF.

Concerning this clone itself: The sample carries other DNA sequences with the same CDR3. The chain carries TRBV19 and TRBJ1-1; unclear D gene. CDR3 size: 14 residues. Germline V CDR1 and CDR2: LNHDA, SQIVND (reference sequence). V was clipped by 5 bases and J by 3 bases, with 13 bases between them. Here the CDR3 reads CASSVGRGDTEAFF. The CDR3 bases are TGTGCCAGTAGTGTAGGGAGAGGTGACACTGAAGCTTTCTTT.

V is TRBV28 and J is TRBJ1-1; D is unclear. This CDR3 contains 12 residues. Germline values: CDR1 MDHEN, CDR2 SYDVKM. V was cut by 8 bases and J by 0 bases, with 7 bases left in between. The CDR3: CASGQLNTEAFF. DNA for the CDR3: TGTGCCAGCGGGCAGTTGAACACTGAAGCTTTCTTT.

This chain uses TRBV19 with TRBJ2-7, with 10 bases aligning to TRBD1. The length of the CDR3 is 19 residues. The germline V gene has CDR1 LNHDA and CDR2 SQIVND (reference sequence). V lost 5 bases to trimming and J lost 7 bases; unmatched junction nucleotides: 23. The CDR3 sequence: CASSSRGQGNSIPPGEQYF. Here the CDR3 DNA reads TGTGCCAGTAGTTCCCGGGGACAGGGGAATAGTATCCCCCCGGGAGAGCAGTACTTC. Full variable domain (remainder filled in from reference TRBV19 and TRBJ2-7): DGGITQSPKYLFRKEGQNVTLSCEQNLNHDAMYWYRQDPGQGLRLIYYSQIVNDFQKGDIAEGYSVSREKKESFPLTVTSAQKNPTAFYLCASSSRGQGNSIPPGEQYFGPGTRLTVT.

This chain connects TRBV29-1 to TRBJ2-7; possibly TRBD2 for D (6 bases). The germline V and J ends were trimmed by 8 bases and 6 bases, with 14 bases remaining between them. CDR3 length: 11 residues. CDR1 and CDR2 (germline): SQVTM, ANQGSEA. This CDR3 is CSPPGGVEQYF. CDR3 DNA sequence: TGCAGCCCACCCGGAGGGGTCGAGCAGTACTTC.

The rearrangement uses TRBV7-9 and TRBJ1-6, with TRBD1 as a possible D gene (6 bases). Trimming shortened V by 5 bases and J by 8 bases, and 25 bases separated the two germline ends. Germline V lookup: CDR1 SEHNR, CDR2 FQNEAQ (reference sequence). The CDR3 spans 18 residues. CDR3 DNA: TGTGCCAGCAGCCCAGGATTCTATACAGGGAAGGGTGATTCACCCCTCCACTTT. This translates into CASSPGFYTGKGDSPLHF.

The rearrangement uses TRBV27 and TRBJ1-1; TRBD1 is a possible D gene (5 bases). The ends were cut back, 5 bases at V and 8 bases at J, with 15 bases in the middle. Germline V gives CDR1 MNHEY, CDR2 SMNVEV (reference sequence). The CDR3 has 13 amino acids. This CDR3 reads CASSIRRVSEAFF. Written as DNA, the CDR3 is TGTGCCAGCAGTATCCGCAGGGTTTCCGAAGCTTTCTTT.

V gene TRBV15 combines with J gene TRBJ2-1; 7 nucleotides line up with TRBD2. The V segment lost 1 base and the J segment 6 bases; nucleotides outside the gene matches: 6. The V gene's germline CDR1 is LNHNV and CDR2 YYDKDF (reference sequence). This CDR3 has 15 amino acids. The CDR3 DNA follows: TGTGCCACCAGCAGAGTGGGAGGGGTGGTCAATGAGCAGTTCTTC. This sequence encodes CATSRVGGVVNEQFF.

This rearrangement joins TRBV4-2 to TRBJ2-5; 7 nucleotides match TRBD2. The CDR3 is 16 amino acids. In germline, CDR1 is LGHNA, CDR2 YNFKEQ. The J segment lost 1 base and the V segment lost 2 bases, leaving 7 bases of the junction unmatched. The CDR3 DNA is TGTGCCAGCAGCCAAATGGGAGCGGGGACCCAAGAGACCCAGTACTTC. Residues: CASSQMGAGTQETQYF.